This TCR beta chain was recovered during a study of Ad26.COV2.S vaccination and SARS-CoV-2 variants. Study conclusions and caveats: Vaccine and placebo recipients had similar non-spike TCR breadth. People who got the vaccine had more spike-specific TCR breadth than people who got placebo. Possible underestimation of total T cell responses by the TCR breadth and depth analyses was noted.

Trimming removed 4 bases from V and 8 bases from J, with 12 bases in between. The CDR3 contains 13 residues. Per the germline V gene, CDR1 is KGHDR and CDR2 is SFDVKD. Comments on this clone: Its specificity is unknown.

Here immunoSEQ multiplex PCR was the method, and the copy in TCRdb shows in-frame clones only, minus some. The sample yields a few hundred thousand clones, 89% seen once. Treatment denoted: around 19 received Ad26.COV2.S at low or high dose, single or two shots; roughly five received placebo; per-sample allocation not given. On day 63 after the first injection, vaccine and placebo recipients gave samples. Based in Boston, the donor was an adult of 18-55 years. This specimen consisted of peripheral blood, obtained in a trial of Ad26.COV2.S vaccine versus placebo. This TCR derives from a person between 18 and 65 years old who received the Ad26.COV2.S COVID-19 vaccine or a placebo. V gene TRBV24-1 combines with J gene TRBJ2-3, with D possibly matching TRBD2 (6 bases). Here the CDR3 reads CATSDFYGGTQYF. For the CDR3, the DNA is TGTGCCACCAGTGACTTCTACGGGGGTACGCAGTATTTT.